This T cell receptor beta chain stems from a study of blood T cell repertoires in COVID-19. The table came from immunoSEQ multiplex PCR; TCRdb's copy has only in-frame clones and leaves some out. The sample carries over 75,000 clones, 85% to 90% recorded once. The ends were cut back, 7 bases at V and 2 bases at J, with 8 bases in the middle. Germline V gene data show CDR1 as MDHEN and CDR2 as SYDVKM. CDR3 length: 12 amino acids. The receptor's source is an elderly woman with active COVID-19. Sequencing input: peripheral blood. The chain has TRBV28 and TRBJ1-2, with D uncertain. DNA of the CDR3: TGTGCCAGCACCCCCCGGAACTATGGCTACACCTTC. This sequence encodes CASTPRNYGYTF.